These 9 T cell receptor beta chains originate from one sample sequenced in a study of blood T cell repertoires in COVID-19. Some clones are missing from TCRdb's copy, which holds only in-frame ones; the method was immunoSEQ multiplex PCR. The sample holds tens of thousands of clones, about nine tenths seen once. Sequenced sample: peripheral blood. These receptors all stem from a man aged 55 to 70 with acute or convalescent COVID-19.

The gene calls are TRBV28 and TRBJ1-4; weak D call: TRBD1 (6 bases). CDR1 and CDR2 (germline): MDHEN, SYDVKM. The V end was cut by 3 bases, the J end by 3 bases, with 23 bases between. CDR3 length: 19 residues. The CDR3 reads CASSFLRLGFRGANEKLFF. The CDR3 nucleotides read TGTGCCAGCAGTTTTCTCCGATTGGGCTTCAGGGGAGCTAATGAAAAACTGTTTTTT.

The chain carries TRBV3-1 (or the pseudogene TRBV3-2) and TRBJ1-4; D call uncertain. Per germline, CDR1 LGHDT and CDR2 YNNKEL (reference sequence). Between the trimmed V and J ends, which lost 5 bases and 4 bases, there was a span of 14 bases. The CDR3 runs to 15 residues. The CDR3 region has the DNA TGTGCCAGCAGCAAAAAGACAACAAATAATGAAAAACTGTTTTTT. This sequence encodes CASSKKTTNNEKLFF.

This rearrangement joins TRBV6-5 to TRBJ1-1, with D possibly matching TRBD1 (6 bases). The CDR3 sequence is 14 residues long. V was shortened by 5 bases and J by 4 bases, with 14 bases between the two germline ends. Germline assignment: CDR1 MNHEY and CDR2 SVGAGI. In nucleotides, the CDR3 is TGTGCCAGCAGTACTCTATTGACAGGCACTGAAGCTTTCTTT. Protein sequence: CASSTLLTGTEAFF.

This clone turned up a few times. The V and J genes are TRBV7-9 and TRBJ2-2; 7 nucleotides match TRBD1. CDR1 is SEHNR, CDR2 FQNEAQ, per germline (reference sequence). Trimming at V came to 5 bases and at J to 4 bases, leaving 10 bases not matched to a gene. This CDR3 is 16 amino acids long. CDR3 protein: CASSPRQGPGTGELFF. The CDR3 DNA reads TGTGCCAGCAGCCCCCGACAGGGCCCGGGCACCGGGGAGCTGTTTTTT.

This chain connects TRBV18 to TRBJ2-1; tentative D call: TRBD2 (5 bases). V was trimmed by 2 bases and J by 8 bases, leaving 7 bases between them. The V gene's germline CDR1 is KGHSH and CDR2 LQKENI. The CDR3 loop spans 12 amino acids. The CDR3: CASSPERDEQFF. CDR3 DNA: TGTGCCAGCTCACCAGAGAGGGATGAGCAGTTCTTC. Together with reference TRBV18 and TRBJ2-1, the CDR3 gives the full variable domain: NAGVMQNPRHLVRRRGQEARLRCSPMKGHSHVYWYRQLPEEGLKFMVYLQKENIIDESGMPKERFSAEFPKEGPSILRIQQVVRGDSAAYFCASSPERDEQFFGPGTRLTVL.

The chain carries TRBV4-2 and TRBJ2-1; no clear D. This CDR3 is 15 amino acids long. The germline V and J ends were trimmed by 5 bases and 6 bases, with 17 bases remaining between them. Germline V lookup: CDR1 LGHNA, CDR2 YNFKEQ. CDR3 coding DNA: TGTGCCAGCAGCGAGAGCGCCCTAAGAGGCAATGAGCAGTTCTTC. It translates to CASSESALRGNEQFF.

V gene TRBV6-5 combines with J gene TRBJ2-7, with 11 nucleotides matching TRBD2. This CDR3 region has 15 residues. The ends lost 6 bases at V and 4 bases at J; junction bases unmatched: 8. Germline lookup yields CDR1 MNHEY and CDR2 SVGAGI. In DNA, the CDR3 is TGTGCCAGCAGGACTAGCGGGGAGAACCATTACGAGCAGTACTTC. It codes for CASRTSGENHYEQYF.

The CDR3: CASRKQGSGNTIYF. DNA for the CDR3: TGTGCCAGCAGGAAACAGGGCTCTGGAAACACCATATATTTT. The rearrangement links TRBV2 to TRBJ1-3; a possible D gene is TRBD1 (6 bases). Between the trimmed V and J ends, which lost 6 bases and 0 bases, there was a span of 9 bases. Germline V gene sequence: CDR1 SNHLY, CDR2 FYNNEI. There are 14 residues in the CDR3.

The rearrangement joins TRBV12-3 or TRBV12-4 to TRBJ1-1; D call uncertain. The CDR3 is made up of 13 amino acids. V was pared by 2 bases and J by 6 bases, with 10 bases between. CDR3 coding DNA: TGTGCCAGCAGTTTAATGAGGGTATCTGAAGCTTTCTTT. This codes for CASSLMRVSEAFF.